The rows below give T cell receptor beta chains drawn from one sample of a study of shared T cell receptors in the human thymus. Profiled with immunoSEQ multiplex PCR; TCRdb holds only in-frame clones, not every one. The table has hundreds of thousands of clones, roughly 88% seen once. The sample also formed part of further work on human thymus T cells.

The sample comprised thymocytes. Receptors originate from a girl under three years old with a congenital heart defect. Each CDR3 is given with its conserved first and last residue. A D gene is named only where the DNA matches it firmly. Clone size is shown for a subset of rows, as once, few, many or a class of expanded clone.

TRBV28,TRBJ1-5,TRBD1,NA,TGTGCCAGCAGTCCCCATGTCGGGACAGAGTATGATCAGCCCCAGCATTTT,CASSPHVGTEYDQPQHF
TRBV6-1,TRBJ1-1,NA,NA,TGTGCCAGCAGTGGCGGGTGGAACACTGAAGCTTTCTTT,CASSGGWNTEAFF
TRBV30,TRBJ2-1,TRBD1,NA,TGTGCCTGGAGTGTACCCTCTATCCGGACAGGCGACACCTACAATGAGCAGTTCTTC,CAWSVPSIRTGDTYNEQFF
TRBV6-5,TRBJ2-3,TRBD1,NA,TGTGCCAGCAGTTCCTGGACAGGTAGCACAGATACGCAGTATTTT,CASSSWTGSTDTQYF
TRBV6-1,TRBJ1-2,TRBD1,NA,TGTGCCAGCAGTGAGCTGGACAGGCCCTATGGCTACACCTTC,CASSELDRPYGYTF
TRBV4-3,TRBJ1-1,TRBD1,NA,TGCGCCAGCAGCCAAGAGGGACAGGGGCCAGCCGGGACGACTGAAGCTTTCTTT,CASSQEGQGPAGTTEAFF
TRBV4-3,TRBJ2-3,TRBD1,NA,TGCGCCAGCAGCCAAGGTGGGGAGACAGGGGGCACAGATACGCAGTATTTT,CASSQGGETGGTDTQYF
TRBV2,TRBJ2-1,NA,NA,TGTGCCAGCAGCAATACGGGCCAGGGGAAGTTCTTC,CASSNTGQGKFF
TRBV5-8,TRBJ1-5,NA,NA,TGTGCCACCAGCCACCGGGAGGGCAATCAGCCCCAGCATTTT,CATSHREGNQPQHF
TRBV10-2,TRBJ1-1,NA,NA,TGCGCCAGCAGCGATACAGGGTCGAACACTGAAGCTTTCTTT,CASSDTGSNTEAFF
TRBV6-5,TRBJ1-2,NA,once,TGTGCCAGCAGTCCTCGAGGAGGGCCAAACTATGGCTACACCTTC,CASSPRGGPNYGYTF
TRBV5-1,TRBJ1-2,NA,NA,TGCGCCAGCAGCTTGGATCCCCAGGGTGGTTATGGCTACACCTTC,CASSLDPQGGYGYTF
TRBV14,TRBJ2-7,TRBD2,NA,TGTGCCAGCAGCCAAGCCCCTCGGCGGGGGGGCCTAATATCCTACGAGCAGTACTTC,CASSQAPRRGGLISYEQYF
TRBV28,TRBJ1-2,NA,NA,TGTGCCAGCAGTCTCAGGCCCCCCGTAATGGGCTATGGCTACACCTTC,CASSLRPPVMGYGYTF
TRBV7-7,TRBJ2-5,TRBD2,NA,TGTGCTAGCAGCCCCAGGGAGGGCAGCGGGGGGACTCAAGAGACCCAGTACTTC,CASSPREGSGGTQETQYF
TRBV27,TRBJ1-1,TRBD1,NA,TGTGCCAGCAGGTCCAAGGACAGGGGGGGTGAAGCTTTCTTT,CASRSKDRGGEAFF